This TCR beta chain was sequenced in a study of read filtering for tumor transcriptome and immune sequencing. In the study overall: The cohort had roughly 16 men and more than 11 women aged roughly 47 to 85, mean approximately 66 years. Under ten patients were R-ISS I, approximately 15 were R-ISS II, 6 or 7 were R-ISS III. Study-level results: Approximately 77% of IR-seq clonotypes had a single read, yet these held approximately 3.7% of reads. Compared with RNA-seq, IR-seq gave much higher clonotype depth and reliability.

The library was built from approximately 400 ng RNA with molecular barcoded adaptors for alpha/delta and beta/gamma chains. In TCRdb, the reads were re-called with MiXCR into one record per CDR3 protein. The repertoire holds 15,000 to 20,000 distinct CDR3 sequences, with 22% as singletons. In regard to this clonotype: Its antigen is unidentified. Just one base apart from a much larger clone, this may be a read error.

The CDR3 has 18 amino acids. Germline CDR1 MRHNA, CDR2 SNTAGT. The receptor was derived from a donor at least 40 years old with multiple myeloma. This chain uses TRBV6-4 with TRBJ1-5, with D perhaps TRBD1 (5 bases). Sequenced sample: a population of CD138-negative cells sorted from bone marrow. CDR3 amino acids: CASSDCRVRFYSNRPQHF. CDR3 sequence (DNA): TGTGCCAGCAGTGACTGCAGGGTTAGATTTTATAGCAATCGGCCCCAGCATTTT.